The TCR beta chain under discussion was sequenced for a study of post-analysis software for immune sequencing data. Whole-study results and caveats: Relative to controls, patients with multiple sclerosis showed significantly lower normalized Chao1 diversity. Included in a set of several TRBV segments more frequent in patients than controls were TRBV5-6, TRBV5-1 and TRBV20-1.

This CDR3 has 16 amino acids. CDR1 and CDR2 from the germline V gene are SGHRS and YFSETQ. Losses at the gene ends were 2 bases for V and 7 bases for J; bases not matched to a gene: 10. About this clonotype itself: Its antigen is not known.

Unique molecular identifiers tagged the TCR beta cDNA libraries. TCRdb re-called the PCR reads with MiXCR, one entry per CDR3 protein. Among hundreds of thousands of distinct CDR3 sequences listed, approximately 53% were seen once. The receptor's source is a girl between 5 and 17 years old with multiple sclerosis. J is TRBJ2-4 and V is TRBV5-1, with 9 bases matching TRBD1. Sequenced input: blood. CDR3 coding DNA: TGCGCCAGCAGCTTCGGGACAGGGTCATGGGGGAACATTCAGTACTTC. It is translated as CASSFGTGSWGNIQYF.